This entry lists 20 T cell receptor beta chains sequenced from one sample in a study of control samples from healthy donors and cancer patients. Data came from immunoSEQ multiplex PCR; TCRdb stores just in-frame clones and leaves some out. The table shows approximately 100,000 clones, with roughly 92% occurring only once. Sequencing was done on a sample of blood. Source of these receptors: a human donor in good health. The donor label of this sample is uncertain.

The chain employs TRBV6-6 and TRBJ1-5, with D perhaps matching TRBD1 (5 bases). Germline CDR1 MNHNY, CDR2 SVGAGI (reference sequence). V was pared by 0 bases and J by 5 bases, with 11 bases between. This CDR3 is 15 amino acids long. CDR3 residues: CASSYSGRADQPQHF. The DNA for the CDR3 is TGTGCCAGCAGTTACTCGGGCAGGGCCGATCAGCCCCAGCATTTT.

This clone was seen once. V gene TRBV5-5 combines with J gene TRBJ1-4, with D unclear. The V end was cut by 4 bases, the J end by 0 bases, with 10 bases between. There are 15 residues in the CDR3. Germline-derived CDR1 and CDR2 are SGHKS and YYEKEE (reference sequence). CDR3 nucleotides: TGTGCCAGCAGCCCCGGAACTGCAACTAATGAAAAACTGTTTTTT. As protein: CASSPGTATNEKLFF. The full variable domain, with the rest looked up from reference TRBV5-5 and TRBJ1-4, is DAGVTQSPTHLIKTRGQQVTLRCSPISGHKSVSWYQQVLGQGPQFIFQYYEKEERGRGNFPDRFSARQFPNYSSELNVNALLLGDSALYLCASSPGTATNEKLFFGSGTQLSVL.

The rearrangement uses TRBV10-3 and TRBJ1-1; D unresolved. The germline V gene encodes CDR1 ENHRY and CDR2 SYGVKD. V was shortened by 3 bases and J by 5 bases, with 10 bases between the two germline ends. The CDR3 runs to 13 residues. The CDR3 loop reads CAISEDSTTEAFF. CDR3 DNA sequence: TGTGCCATCAGTGAAGACTCAACAACTGAAGCTTTCTTT.

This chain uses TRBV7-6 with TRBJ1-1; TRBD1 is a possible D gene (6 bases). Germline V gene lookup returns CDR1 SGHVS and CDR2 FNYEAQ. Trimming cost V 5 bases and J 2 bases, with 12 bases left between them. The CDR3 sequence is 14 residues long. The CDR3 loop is CASSPLQGNTEAFF. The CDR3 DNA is TGTGCCAGCAGCCCGTTACAGGGTAACACTGAAGCTTTCTTT. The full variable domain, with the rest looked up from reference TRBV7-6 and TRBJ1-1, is GAGVSQSPRYKVTKRGQDVALRCDPISGHVSLYWYRQALGQGPEFLTYFNYEAQQDKSGLPNDRFSAERPEGSISTLTIQRTEQRDSAMYRCASSPLQGNTEAFFGQGTRLTVV.

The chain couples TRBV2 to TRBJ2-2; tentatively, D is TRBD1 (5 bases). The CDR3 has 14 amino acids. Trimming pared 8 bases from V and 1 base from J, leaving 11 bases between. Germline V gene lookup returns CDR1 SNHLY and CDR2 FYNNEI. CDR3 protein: CASAPTENTGELFF. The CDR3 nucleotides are TGTGCCAGCGCTCCGACAGAGAACACCGGGGAGCTGTTTTTT.

CDR3: CSASRDNEQYF. Written as DNA, the CDR3 is TGCAGTGCTAGCCGGGATAACGAGCAGTACTTC. This chain connects TRBV20-1 to TRBJ2-7, with a possible D match to TRBD2 (5 bases). CDR1 is DFQATT and CDR2 is SNEGSKA in the germline V gene (reference sequence). The CDR3 is made up of 11 amino acids. Trimming shortened V by 3 bases and J by 5 bases, and 8 bases separated the two germline ends.

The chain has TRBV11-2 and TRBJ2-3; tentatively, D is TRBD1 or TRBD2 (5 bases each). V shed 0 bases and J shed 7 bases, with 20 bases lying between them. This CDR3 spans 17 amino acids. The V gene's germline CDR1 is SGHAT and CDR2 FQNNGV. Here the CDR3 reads CASSLESGRVGVNTQYF. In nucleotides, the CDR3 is TGTGCCAGCAGCTTAGAGAGTGGCAGGGTGGGGGTAAATACGCAGTATTTT.

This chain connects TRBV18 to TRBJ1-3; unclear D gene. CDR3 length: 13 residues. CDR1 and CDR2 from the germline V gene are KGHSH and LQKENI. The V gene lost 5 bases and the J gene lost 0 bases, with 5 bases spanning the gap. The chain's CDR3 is CASSAASGNTIYF. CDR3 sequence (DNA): TGTGCCAGCTCAGCAGCCTCTGGAAACACCATATATTTT. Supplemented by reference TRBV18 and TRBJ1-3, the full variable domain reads NAGVMQNPRHLVRRRGQEARLRCSPMKGHSHVYWYRQLPEEGLKFMVYLQKENIIDESGMPKERFSAEFPKEGPSILRIQQVVRGDSAAYFCASSAASGNTIYFGEGSWLTVV.

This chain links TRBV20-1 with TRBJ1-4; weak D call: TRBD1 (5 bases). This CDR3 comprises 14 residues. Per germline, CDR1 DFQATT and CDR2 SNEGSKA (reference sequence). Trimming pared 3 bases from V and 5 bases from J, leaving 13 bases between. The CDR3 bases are TGCAGTGCTAGTGGGGCGCCGGGGAATGAAAAACTGTTTTTT. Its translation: CSASGAPGNEKLFF.

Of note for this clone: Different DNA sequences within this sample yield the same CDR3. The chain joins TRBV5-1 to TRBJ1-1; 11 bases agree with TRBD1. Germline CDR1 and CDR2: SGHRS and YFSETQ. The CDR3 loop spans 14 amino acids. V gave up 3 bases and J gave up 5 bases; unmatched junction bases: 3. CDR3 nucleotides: TGCGCCAGCAGCTCGGGACAGGGGGTTACTGAAGCTTTCTTT. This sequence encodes CASSSGQGVTEAFF.

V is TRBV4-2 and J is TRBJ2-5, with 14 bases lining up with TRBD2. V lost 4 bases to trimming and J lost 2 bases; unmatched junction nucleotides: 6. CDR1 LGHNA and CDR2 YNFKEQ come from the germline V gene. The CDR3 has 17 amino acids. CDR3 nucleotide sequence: TGTGCCAGCAGCCCCCGACTAGCGGGGGGGCTTCAAGAGACCCAGTACTTC. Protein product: CASSPRLAGGLQETQYF.

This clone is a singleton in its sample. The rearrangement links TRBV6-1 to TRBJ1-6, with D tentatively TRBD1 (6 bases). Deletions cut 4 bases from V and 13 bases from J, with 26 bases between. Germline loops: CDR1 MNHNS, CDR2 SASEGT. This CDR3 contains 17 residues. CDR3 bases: TGTGCCAGCAGTGGGGGTTTAGGGGGACAATTTGGGGGTCCCCTCCACTTT. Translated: CASSGGLGGQFGGPLHF.

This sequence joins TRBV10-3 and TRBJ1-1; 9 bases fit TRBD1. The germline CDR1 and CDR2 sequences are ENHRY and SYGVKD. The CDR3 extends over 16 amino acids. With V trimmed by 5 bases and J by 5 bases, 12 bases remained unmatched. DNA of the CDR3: TGTGCCATCAGTCATAATAAACAGGGGGCGGGAACTGAAGCTTTCTTT. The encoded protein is CAISHNKQGAGTEAFF.

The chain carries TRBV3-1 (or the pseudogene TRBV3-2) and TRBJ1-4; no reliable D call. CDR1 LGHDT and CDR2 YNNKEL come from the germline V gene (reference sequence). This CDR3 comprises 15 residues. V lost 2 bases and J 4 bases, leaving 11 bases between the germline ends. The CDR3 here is CASSQWQVINEKLFF. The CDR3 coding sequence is TGTGCCAGCAGCCAATGGCAGGTGATTAATGAAAAACTGTTTTTT.

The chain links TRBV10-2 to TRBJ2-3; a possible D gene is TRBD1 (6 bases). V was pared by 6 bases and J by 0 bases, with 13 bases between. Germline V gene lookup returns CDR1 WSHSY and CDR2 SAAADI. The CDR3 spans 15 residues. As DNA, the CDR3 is TGCGCCAGCAGCAGGGGAACACCTAGCACAGATACGCAGTATTTT. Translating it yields CASSRGTPSTDTQYF.

As DNA, the CDR3 is TGCGCCAGCAGCGGGCCGGGACAGGGCTACAATGAGCAGTTCTTC. This translates into CASSGPGQGYNEQFF. The chain employs TRBV5-1 and TRBJ2-1; 9 nucleotides align to TRBD1. Per the germline V gene, CDR1 is SGHRS and CDR2 is YFSETQ. After removal of 4 bases from V and 3 bases from J, the junction contained 5 bases not matched to a gene. The CDR3 contains 15 residues.

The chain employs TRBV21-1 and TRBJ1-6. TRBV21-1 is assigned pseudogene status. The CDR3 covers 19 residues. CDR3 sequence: CASSKAPWGEDSYNSPLHF. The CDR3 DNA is TGTGCCAGCAGCAAAGCCCCGTGGGGGGAGGACTCCTATAATTCACCCCTCCACTTT.

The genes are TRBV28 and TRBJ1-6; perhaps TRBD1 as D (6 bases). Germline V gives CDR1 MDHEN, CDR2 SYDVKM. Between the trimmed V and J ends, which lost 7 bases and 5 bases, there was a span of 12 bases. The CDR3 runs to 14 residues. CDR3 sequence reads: CASMAGQNNSPLHF. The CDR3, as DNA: TGTGCCAGCATGGCGGGACAAAATAATTCACCCCTCCACTTT.

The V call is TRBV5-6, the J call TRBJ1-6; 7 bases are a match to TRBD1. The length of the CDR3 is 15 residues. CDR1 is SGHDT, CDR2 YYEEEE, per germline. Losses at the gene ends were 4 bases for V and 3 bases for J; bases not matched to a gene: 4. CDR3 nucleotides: TGTGCCAGCAGCCTGGGACAGATCTATAATTCACCCCTCCACTTT. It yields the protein CASSLGQIYNSPLHF.

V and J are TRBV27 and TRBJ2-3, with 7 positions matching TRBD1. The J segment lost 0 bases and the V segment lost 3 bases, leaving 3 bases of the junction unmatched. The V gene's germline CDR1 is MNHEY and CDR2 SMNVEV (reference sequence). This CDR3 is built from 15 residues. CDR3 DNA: TGTGCCAGCAGTTTTGGCAGGGGGAGCACAGATACGCAGTATTTT. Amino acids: CASSFGRGSTDTQYF.